One sample yielded the 13 T cell receptor beta chains listed below, sequenced in a study of CD8+CD57+ T cells in acquired aplastic anemia. Only patients with CD8+CD57+ cell expansion on flow cytometry were chosen for sequencing. The use of genomic DNA as template underpinned the TCR beta VDJ and CDR3 profiling. TCRdb independently ran MiXCR on the reads; one entry per CDR3 protein. Counted here are 150,000 to 200,000 distinct CDR3 sequences, more than 45% occurring once; the ten biggest clones make up around 2.9%. Sample: sorted CD4+, CD8+, or CD8+CD57+ T cells (not recorded which) from PBMCs. These receptors originate from a human donor with aplastic anemia.

J is TRBJ1-5 and V is TRBV2, with D possibly TRBD1 on 5 matching bases. The CDR3 has 12 amino acids. V lost 8 bases and J lost 3, with 8 bases in between. CDR1 and CDR2 (germline): SNHLY, FYNNEI. The DNA for the CDR3 is TGTGCCAGCCGGGGCATCAATCAGCCCCAGCATTTT. Protein: CASRGINQPQHF.

This clonotype was observed many times. This rearrangement joins TRBV5-4 to TRBJ2-1; 10 nucleotides align to TRBD2. Germline lookup yields CDR1 SGHNT and CDR2 YYREEE (reference sequence). The CDR3 runs 15 residues. The trim removed 5 bases at V and 3 bases at J, leaving 5 bases unmatched. The CDR3 reads CASRLWTSGYNEQFF. The CDR3 DNA is TGTGCCAGCAGGCTTTGGACTAGCGGCTACAATGAGCAGTTCTTC.

CDR3 sequence (DNA): TGTGCCACCATCCGGGACAGTAACTATGGCTACACCTTC. Protein product: CATIRDSNYGYTF. The V call is TRBV10-3, the J call TRBJ1-2, with 7 bases fitting TRBD1. Germline assignment: CDR1 ENHRY and CDR2 SYGVKD. The CDR3 runs 13 residues. With V trimmed by 10 bases and J by 1 base, 6 bases remained unmatched.

The table lists this clonotype with many counts. The chain carries TRBV6-5 and TRBJ1-3; D gene uncertain. CDR1 is MNHEY, CDR2 SVGAGI, per germline. V gave up 0 bases and J gave up 10 bases, with 4 bases separating them. CDR3 size: 11 residues. The CDR3 DNA reads as TGTGCCAGCAGTTACTCAAGTACCATATATTTT. Translating gives CASSYSSTIYF.

This clonotype was found many times. The chain recombines TRBV7-9 with TRBJ1-1; tentatively, D is TRBD1 (6 bases). The CDR3 extends over 15 amino acids. Between the trimmed V and J ends, which lost 5 bases and 2 bases, there was a span of 15 bases. Germline CDR1 SEHNR, CDR2 FQNEAQ (reference sequence). Here the CDR3 reads CASSPPRDTNTEAFF. CDR3 bases: TGTGCCAGCAGCCCCCCGCGGGACACCAACACTGAAGCTTTCTTT.

A word on this clonotype: This clone may be a read error of a much larger clone one base away. The genes are TRBV12-3 or TRBV12-4 and TRBJ2-2; TRBD1 aligns across 9 bases. CDR3 length equals 16 residues. CDR3 bases: TGTGCCGGCAGGGGACAGGGAGGGTTCGACACCGGGGAGCTGTTTTTT. Translated, it gives CAGRGQGGFDTGELFF.

This sequence joins TRBV19 and TRBJ2-5; 9 nucleotides align to TRBD1. V was pared by 6 bases and J by 4 bases, with 3 bases of the junction left unmatched. The CDR3 runs 13 residues. CDR1 is LNHDA and CDR2 is SQIVND in the germline V gene (reference sequence). CDR3 loop: CASRDRGRETQYF. CDR3 in DNA: TGTGCCAGTAGGGACAGGGGAAGAGAGACCCAGTACTTC.

About this clonotype: Since a much larger clone is just one base distant, this may be a read error. J is TRBJ1-2 and V is TRBV11-2; TRBD1 agrees at 11 bases. CDR3 size: 12 residues. Germline V lookup: CDR1 SGHAT, CDR2 FQNNGV. The CDR3 DNA follows: TGTGCCAGCAACTTAGGGACAGGGGGGACTCTATTC. Translation gives CASNLGTGGTLF. The whole variable domain, remainder taken from reference TRBV11-2 and TRBJ1-2, is EAGVAQSPRYKIIEKRQSVAFWCNPISGHATLYWYQQILGQGPKLLIQFQNNGVVDDSQLPKDRFSAERLKGVDSTLKIQPAKLEDSAVYLCASNLGTGGTLFGSGTRLTVV.

This clonotype was recorded many times. J is TRBJ2-2 and V is TRBV7-3; D is ambiguous. Germline V gene sequence: CDR1 SGHTA, CDR2 FQGTGA. Between the trimmed V and J ends, which lost 4 bases and 1 base, there was a span of 7 bases. The CDR3 runs 14 residues. The CDR3 sequence is CASSSIMNTGELFF. In DNA, the CDR3 is TGTGCCAGCAGCTCGATCATGAACACCGGGGAGCTGTTTTTT.

The V call is TRBV18, the J call TRBJ2-7, with 7 bases fitting TRBD1. V was pared by 2 bases and J by 0 bases, with 4 bases of the junction left unmatched. In germline, CDR1 is KGHSH, CDR2 LQKENI. The CDR3 has 15 residues. The CDR3 loop is CASSPYRDSSYEQYF. The CDR3 DNA is TGTGCCAGCTCACCATACCGGGACAGCTCCTACGAGCAGTACTTC.

In its sample, this clonotype was seen many times. The chain uses TRBV7-9 and TRBJ2-1; D is ambiguous. The germline V and J ends were trimmed by 1 base and 4 bases, with 8 bases remaining between them. This CDR3 is 14 amino acids long. Per the germline V gene, CDR1 is SEHNR and CDR2 is FQNEAQ (reference sequence). CDR3: CASSLVGMYNEQFF. DNA of the CDR3: TGTGCCAGCAGCTTAGTTGGGATGTACAATGAGCAGTTCTTC.

V and J are TRBV20-1 and TRBJ2-1; 16 bases fit TRBD2. The germline V gene encodes CDR1 DFQATT and CDR2 SNEGSKA (reference sequence). V shed 5 bases, J shed 4 bases, and the junction held 2 bases outside the gene matches. The CDR3 is 15 amino acids. Written as DNA, the CDR3 is TGCAGTGCTGAGGGACTAGCGGGAGGGTACAATGAGCAGTTCTTC. Amino acid sequence: CSAEGLAGGYNEQFF.

This chain connects TRBV19 to TRBJ2-2; D is unresolved. From germline, CDR1 is LNHDA and CDR2 SQIVND (reference sequence). The CDR3 is made up of 14 amino acids. Trimming pared 5 bases from V and 4 bases from J, leaving 11 bases between. The CDR3 coding sequence is TGTGCCAGTAGTGGCGTTGGATTCACCGGGGAGCTGTTTTTT. It specifies CASSGVGFTGELFF.